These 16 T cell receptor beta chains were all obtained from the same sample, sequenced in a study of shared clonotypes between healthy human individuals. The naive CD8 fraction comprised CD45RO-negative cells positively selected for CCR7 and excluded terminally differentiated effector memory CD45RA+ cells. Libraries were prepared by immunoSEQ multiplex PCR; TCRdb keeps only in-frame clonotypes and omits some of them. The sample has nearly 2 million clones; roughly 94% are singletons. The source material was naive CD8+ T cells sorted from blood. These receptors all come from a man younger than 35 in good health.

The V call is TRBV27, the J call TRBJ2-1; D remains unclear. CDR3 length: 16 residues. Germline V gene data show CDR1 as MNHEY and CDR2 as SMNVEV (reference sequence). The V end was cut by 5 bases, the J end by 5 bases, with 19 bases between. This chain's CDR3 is CASSPDGLPFDNEQFF. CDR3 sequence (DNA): TGTGCCAGCAGTCCAGACGGGCTACCCTTCGACAATGAGCAGTTCTTC.

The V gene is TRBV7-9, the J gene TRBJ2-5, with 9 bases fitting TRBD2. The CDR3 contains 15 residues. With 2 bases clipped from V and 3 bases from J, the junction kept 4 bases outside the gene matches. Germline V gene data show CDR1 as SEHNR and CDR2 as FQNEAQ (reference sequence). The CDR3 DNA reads TGTGCCAGCAGCTTAACGACTAGCGGTAAAGAGACCCAGTACTTC. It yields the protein CASSLTTSGKETQYF.

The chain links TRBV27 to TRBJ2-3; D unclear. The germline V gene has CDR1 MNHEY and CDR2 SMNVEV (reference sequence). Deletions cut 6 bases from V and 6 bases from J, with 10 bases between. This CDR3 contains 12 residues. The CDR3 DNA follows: TGTGCCAGCAGCCCTAGACCGGATACGCAGTATTTT. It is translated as CASSPRPDTQYF.

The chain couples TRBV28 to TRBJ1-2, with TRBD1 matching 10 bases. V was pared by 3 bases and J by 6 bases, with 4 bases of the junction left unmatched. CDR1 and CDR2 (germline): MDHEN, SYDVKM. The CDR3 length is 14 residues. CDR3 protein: CASSLAGTGDGYTF. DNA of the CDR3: TGTGCCAGCAGTTTGGCAGGGACAGGGGATGGCTACACCTTC.

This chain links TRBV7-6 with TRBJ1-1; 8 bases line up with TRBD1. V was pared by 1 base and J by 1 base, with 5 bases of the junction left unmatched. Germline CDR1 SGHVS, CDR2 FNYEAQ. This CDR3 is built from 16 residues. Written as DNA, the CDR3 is TGTGCCAGCAGCTTAGACGGGACAGGAGGGAACACTGAAGCTTTCTTT. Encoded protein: CASSLDGTGGNTEAFF.

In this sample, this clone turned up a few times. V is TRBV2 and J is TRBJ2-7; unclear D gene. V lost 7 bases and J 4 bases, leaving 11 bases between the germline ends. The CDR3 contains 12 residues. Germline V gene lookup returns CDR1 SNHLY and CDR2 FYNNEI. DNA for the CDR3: TGTGCCAGCATCCATTCTGCTTACGAGCAGTACTTC. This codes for CASIHSAYEQYF. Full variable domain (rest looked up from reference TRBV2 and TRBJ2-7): EPEVTQTPSHQVTQMGQEVILRCVPISNHLYFYWYRQILGQKVEFLVSFYNNEISEKSEIFDDQFSVERPDGSNFTLKIRSTKLEDSAMYFCASIHSAYEQYFGPGTRLTVT.

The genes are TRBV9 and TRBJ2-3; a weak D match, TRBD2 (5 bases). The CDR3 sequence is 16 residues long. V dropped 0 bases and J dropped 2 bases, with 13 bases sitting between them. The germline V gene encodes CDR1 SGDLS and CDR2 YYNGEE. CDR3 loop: CASSVEASSNTDTQYF. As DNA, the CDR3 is TGTGCCAGCAGCGTAGAGGCTAGCTCCAACACAGATACGCAGTATTTT.

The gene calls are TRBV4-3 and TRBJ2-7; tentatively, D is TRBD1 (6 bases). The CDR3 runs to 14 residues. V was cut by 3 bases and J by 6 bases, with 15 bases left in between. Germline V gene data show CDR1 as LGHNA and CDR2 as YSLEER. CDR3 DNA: TGCGCCAGCAGCCAGGGTTCAGGGGCGGCCGAGCAGTACTTC. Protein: CASSQGSGAAEQYF.

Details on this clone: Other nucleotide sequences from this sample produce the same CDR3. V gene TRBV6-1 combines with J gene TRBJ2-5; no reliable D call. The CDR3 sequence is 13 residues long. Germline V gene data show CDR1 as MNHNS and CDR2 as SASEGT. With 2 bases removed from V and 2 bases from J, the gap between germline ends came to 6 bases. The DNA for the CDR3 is TGTGCCAGCAGTGAAATCGTTCAAGAGACCCAGTACTTC. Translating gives CASSEIVQETQYF.

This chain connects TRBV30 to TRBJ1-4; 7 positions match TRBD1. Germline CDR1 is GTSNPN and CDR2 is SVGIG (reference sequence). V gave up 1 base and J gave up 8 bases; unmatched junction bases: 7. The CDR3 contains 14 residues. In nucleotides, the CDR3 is TGTGCCTGGAGTGAGACAGGGCCGGGAGAAAAACTGTTTTTT. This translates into CAWSETGPGEKLFF.

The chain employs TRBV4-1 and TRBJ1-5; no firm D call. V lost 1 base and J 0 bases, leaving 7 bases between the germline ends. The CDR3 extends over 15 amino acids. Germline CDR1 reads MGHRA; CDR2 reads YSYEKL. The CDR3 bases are TGCGCCAGCAGCCAAGTGGCGTATAGCAATCAGCCCCAGCATTTT. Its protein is CASSQVAYSNQPQHF.

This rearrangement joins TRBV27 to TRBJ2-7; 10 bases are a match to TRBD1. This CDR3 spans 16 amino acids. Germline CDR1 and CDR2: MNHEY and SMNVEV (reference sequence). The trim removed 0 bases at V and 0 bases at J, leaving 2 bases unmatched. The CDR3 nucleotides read TGTGCCAGCAGTTTATCCGGGACAGGGGCCTCCTACGAGCAGTACTTC. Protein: CASSLSGTGASYEQYF.

CDR3 DNA sequence: TGTGCCAGCAGCTTAGATCATGGACTAGCGGGTTACGAGCAGTACTTC. It translates to CASSLDHGLAGYEQYF. This chain uses TRBV11-2 with TRBJ2-7; TRBD2 agrees at 11 bases. Trimming removed 0 bases from V and 4 bases from J; junction bases left unmatched: 5. Per germline, CDR1 SGHAT and CDR2 FQNNGV. CDR3 length: 16 amino acids.

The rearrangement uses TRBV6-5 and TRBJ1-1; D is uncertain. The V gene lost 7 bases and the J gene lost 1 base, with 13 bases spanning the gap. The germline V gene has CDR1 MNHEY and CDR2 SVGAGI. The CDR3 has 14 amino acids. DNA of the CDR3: TGTGCCAGCACCACCCGACCGGGGAACACTGAAGCTTTCTTT. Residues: CASTTRPGNTEAFF.

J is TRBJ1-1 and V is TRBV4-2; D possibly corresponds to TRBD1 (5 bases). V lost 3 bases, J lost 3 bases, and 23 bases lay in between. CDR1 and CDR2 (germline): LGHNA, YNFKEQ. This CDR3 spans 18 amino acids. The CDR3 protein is CASSHPGGGIWGDTEAFF. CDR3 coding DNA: TGTGCCAGCAGCCACCCGGGCGGGGGGATTTGGGGCGACACTGAAGCTTTCTTT.

DNA of the CDR3: TGTGCCTGGAGTGCCACTAGCGGGAGCTCTGAGCAGTTCTTC. Protein sequence: CAWSATSGSSEQFF. The J gene is TRBJ2-1, the V gene TRBV30; 11 bases map to TRBD2. V gave up 1 base and J gave up 9 bases; unmatched junction bases: 5. CDR3 length equals 14 residues. The germline gives CDR1 GTSNPN, CDR2 SVGIG (reference sequence). Variable domain in full (rest from reference TRBV30 and TRBJ2-1): SQTIHQWPATLVQPVGSPLSLECTVEGTSNPNLYWYRQAAGRGLQLLFYSVGIGQISSEVPQNLSASRPQDRQFILSSKKLLLSDSGFYLCAWSATSGSSEQFFGPGTRLTVL.